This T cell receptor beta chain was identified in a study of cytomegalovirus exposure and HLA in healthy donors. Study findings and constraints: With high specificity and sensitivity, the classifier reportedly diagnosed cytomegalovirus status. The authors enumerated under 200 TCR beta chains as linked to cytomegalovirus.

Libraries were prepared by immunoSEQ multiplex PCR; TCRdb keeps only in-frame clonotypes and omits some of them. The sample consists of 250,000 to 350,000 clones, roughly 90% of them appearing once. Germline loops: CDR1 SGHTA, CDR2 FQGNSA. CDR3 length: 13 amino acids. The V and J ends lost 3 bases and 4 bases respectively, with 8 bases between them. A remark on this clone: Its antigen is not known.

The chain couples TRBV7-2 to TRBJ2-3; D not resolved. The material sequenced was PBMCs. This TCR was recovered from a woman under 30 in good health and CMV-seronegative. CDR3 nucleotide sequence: TGTGCCAGCAGCTTCCTAAATGCAGATACGCAGTATTTT. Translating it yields CASSFLNADTQYF.